Described below is a single TCR beta chain sequence and its context. Its antigen remains unidentified. This table comes from immunoSEQ multiplex PCR, and its TCRdb copy is limited to in-frame clones, with some not included. Seen here are over 9,000 clones, approximately 77% observed once, and the top ten hold over 20%. Lamina propria and intraepithelial lymphocytes were released by processing graft tissue. The data stem from a study of graft-versus-host responses after intestinal transplantation. In the study overall: Each patient got anti-thymocyte globulin induction, then tacrolimus and steroids for around three years.

V shed 5 bases, J shed 3 bases, and the junction held 5 bases outside the gene matches. CDR3 length: 16 residues. CDR1 is LGHNA and CDR2 is YNFKEQ in the germline V gene. General study findings and limits: There were GvH clones found in recipient marrow, and some of them appeared first in ileum or blood. Early HvG declines after transplant were associated with peak circulating GvH clone levels. High graft-versus-host to host-versus-graft T cell clonal ratios marked allografts of patients with graft-donor macrochimerism.

The source was ileum tissue, collected around 440 days after intestinal transplantation. The chain carries TRBV4-2 and TRBJ2-5; 14 nucleotides align to TRBD2. The clonotype comes from a human patient who received an intestinal transplant, so some T cells may come from the graft donor. CDR3: CASSFSGLAGEETQYF. The CDR3, as DNA: TGTGCCAGCAGCTTTTCGGGACTAGCGGGGGAAGAGACCCAGTACTTC.